The source of this TCR beta chain is a study of cytomegalovirus exposure and HLA in healthy donors. The study's findings and limits: Within the approximately 130 validation repertoires, first-cohort TCR clusters tended to co-occur, according to a later analysis.

As concerns this clone: Its cognate antigen is unknown.

The assay was immunoSEQ multiplex PCR, and TCRdb's table has in-frame clones only and misses some. The sample includes 70,000 or so clones, 94% of them seen just once. The CDR3 totals 13 residues. Germline V gene data show CDR1 as ENHRY and CDR2 as SYGVKD. V gave up 9 bases and J gave up 0 bases, with 9 bases separating them. The chain couples TRBV10-3 to TRBJ2-1, with D perhaps matching TRBD2 (6 bases). The specimen was PBMCs. The source of this sequence is a woman aged 18 to 35 in good health and CMV-seropositive. Here the CDR3 reads CAISGVSYNEQFF. CDR3 coding DNA: TGTGCCATATCGGGGGTCTCCTACAATGAGCAGTTCTTC.